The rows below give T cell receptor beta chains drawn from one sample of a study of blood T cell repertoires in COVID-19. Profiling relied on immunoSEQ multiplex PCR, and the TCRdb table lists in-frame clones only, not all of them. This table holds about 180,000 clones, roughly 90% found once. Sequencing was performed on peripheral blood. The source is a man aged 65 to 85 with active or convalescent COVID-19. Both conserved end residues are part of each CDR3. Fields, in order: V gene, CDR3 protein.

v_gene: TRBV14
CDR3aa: CASSQGQGRYGYTF

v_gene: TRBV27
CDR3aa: CASSLLGGQGAGEQYF

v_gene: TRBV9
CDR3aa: CASSVGRGPGETQYF

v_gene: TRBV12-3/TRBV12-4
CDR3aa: CASTPGDQPQHF

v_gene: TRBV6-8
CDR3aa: CASSYSRNYSNQPQHF

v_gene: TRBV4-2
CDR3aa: CASSHSYDSMNTEAFF

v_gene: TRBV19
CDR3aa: CASRNRGQGNEKLFF

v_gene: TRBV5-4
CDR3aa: CASSLLAGGPWNEQFF

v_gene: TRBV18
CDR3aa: CASSPGEGSPQHF

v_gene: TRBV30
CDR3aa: CAWSITGDRWQYF

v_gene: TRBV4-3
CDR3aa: CASSPRDSLNYEQYF

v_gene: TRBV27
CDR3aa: CASSPHGTVDTGELFF

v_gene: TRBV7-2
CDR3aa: CASSSLPVPGNTIYF

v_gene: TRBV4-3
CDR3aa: CASSSESGYGYTF

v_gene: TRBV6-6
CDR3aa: CASSPSGGPNQPQHF

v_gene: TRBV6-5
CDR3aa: CASTTSMSSYNEQFF

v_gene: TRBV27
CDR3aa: CASSLGQPGLYRLHF

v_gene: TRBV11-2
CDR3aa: CASSLWDSPDYEQYF

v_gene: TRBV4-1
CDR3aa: CASSQGGGLNYGYTF

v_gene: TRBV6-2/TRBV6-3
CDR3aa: CASSYTSRGSYNEQFF

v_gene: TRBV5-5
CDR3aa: CASSLARGRGGGEQFF

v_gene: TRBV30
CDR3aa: CACSQGAGNQPQHF

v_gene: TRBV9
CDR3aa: CASSPTGTPNEQFF

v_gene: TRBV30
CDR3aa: CAWSGSGRDTQYF

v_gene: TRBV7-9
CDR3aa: CASSLNQGSTEAFF

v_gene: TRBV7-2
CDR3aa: CASGQGRGGYTF

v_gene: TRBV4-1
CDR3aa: CASSFGDGGGNQPQHF

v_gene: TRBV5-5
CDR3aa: CASETGSDSPLHF

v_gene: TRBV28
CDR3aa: CASSLYGAKKDQPQHF

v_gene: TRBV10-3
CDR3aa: CAIRGDRGGGYTF

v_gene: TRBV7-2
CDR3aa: CASSLVGGTSGTVNEQFF

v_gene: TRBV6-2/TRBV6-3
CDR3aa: CASSYPLGRPASYEQYF

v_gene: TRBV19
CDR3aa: CASSIPLNEKLFF

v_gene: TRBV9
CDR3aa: CASSVVAGGTGNTIYF

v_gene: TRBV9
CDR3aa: CASSVRGDKNTGELFF

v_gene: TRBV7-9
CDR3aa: CASSFFGAYEAFF

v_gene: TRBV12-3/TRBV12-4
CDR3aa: CASSLQRNTEAFF

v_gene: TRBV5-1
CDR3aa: CASMSGASNEKLFF

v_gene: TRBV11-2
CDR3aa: CASSSWGRAGNTIYF

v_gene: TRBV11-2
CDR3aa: CASSSLAGDTYEQYF

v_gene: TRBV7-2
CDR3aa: CASSPRTSGNTDTQYF

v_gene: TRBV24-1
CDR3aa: CATSARDRGTDTQYF

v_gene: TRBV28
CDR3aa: CASSRTPWGYTF

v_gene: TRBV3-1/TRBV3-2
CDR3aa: CASSQEVQWAGDYGYTF

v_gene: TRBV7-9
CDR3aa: CASSLEPGRRETQYF

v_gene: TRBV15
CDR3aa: CATSRDPQPNTEAFF

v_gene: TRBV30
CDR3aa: CAWSGAGLTDTQYF

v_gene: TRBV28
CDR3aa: CASSLSDRGLAFF

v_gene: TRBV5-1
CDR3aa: CASSGAGQSYAEAFF

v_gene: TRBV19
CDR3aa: CASSLPGTGFEKLFF

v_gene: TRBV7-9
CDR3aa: CASSLGQGAYEQFF

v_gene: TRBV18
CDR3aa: CASSPPDSYEKLFF